The 27 T cell receptor beta chains given below trace back to one sample, sequenced in a study of spatial heterogeneity in lung cancer (dated by TCRdb to between 2018 and 2021). The time point label of this sample denotes: sample taken at primary tumor resection. The library came from 5' RACE. Sequencing was performed on a NextSeq 500. TCRdb reprocessed the public reads (quality trimming at Q25 with fastp, clone calling with MiXCR) and kept in-frame beta chains. Entries are consolidated by CDR3 protein sequence, retaining the most common genes and DNA. In all, the sample holds tens of thousands of distinct CDR3 sequences, and roughly 6.5% of those were seen once. The ten largest account for over 25% of the sample. The sequencing used PBMCs, collected at surgery. Receptor source: a female donor with early-stage non-small cell lung cancer.

The chain uses TRBV5-1 and TRBJ2-5; D unresolved. The CDR3 sequence is 14 residues long. V lost 4 bases and J 5 bases, leaving 15 bases between the germline ends. Germline lookup yields CDR1 SGHRS and CDR2 YFSETQ. The CDR3 is CASSPGSYWETQYF. CDR3 bases: TGCGCCAGCAGCCCGGGTTCCTATTGGGAGACCCAGTACTTC.

This clonotype was detected many times. The rearrangement joins TRBV5-5 to TRBJ2-5; D ambiguous. CDR3 length: 14 residues. The V and J ends lost 2 bases and 4 bases respectively, with 12 bases between them. Germline V gene sequence: CDR1 SGHKS, CDR2 YYEKEE (reference sequence). CDR3 DNA: TGTGCCAGCAGCTTCCTCCCACTGGTAGAGACCCAGTACTTC. Protein: CASSFLPLVETQYF.

In this sample, this clonotype turned up many times. V gene TRBV6-2 or TRBV6-3 combines with J gene TRBJ2-5, with D possibly being TRBD1 (5 bases). The V and J ends lost 0 bases and 4 bases respectively, with 21 bases between them. This CDR3 comprises 18 residues. Germline lookup yields CDR1 MNHEY and CDR2 SVGEGT. CDR3 coding DNA: TGTGCCAGCAGTTACTCGGTTGTGCAGGGCGCTAAAGGAGAGACCCAGTACTTC. Translated, it gives CASSYSVVQGAKGETQYF.

This clonotype came up many times. The rearrangement joins TRBV10-2 to TRBJ2-7; 7 bases fit TRBD2. From germline, CDR1 is WSHSY and CDR2 SAAADI. The CDR3 totals 14 residues. J was trimmed by 0 bases and V by 7 bases; bases with no gene match: 6. The CDR3 reads CASKTSKDSYEQYF. The CDR3 nucleotides are TGCGCCAGCAAGACTAGCAAAGACTCCTACGAGCAGTACTTC.

The V call is TRBV4-1, the J call TRBJ2-1; 10 bases fit TRBD1. Germline V gene data show CDR1 as MGHRA and CDR2 as YSYEKL. The CDR3 is made up of 16 amino acids. Unmatched junction bases numbered 11, after V lost 8 bases and J lost 4 bases. CDR3 protein: CASGFSGTGEYNEQFF. The CDR3 bases are TGCGCCAGCGGCTTCTCCGGGACAGGGGAATACAATGAGCAGTTCTTC.

The chain combines TRBV7-9 with TRBJ2-5; D perhaps matches TRBD1 (6 bases). The germline V and J ends were trimmed by 1 base and 5 bases, with 17 bases remaining between them. The CDR3 loop spans 16 amino acids. Germline V gives CDR1 SEHNR, CDR2 FQNEAQ (reference sequence). The CDR3 region has the DNA TGTGCCAGCAGCTTAGAATTTGGGGGCGTGGAGGAGACCCAGTACTTC. Its protein is CASSLEFGGVEETQYF.

The rearrangement uses TRBV27 and TRBJ1-4; D is unresolved. The germline V and J ends were trimmed by 0 bases and 3 bases, with 11 bases remaining between them. Per the germline V gene, CDR1 is MNHEY and CDR2 is SMNVEV (reference sequence). The CDR3 length is 16 residues. The CDR3 here is CASSLSFGDPNEKLFF. The CDR3 DNA sequence: TGTGCCAGCAGTTTATCCTTCGGTGATCCTAATGAAAAACTGTTTTTT.

This clonotype is medium-sized in the sample. The chain combines TRBV7-9 with TRBJ2-7, with D maybe TRBD1 (6 bases). CDR3 size: 15 residues. V lost 5 bases and J lost 6, with 20 bases in between. Germline V gene sequence: CDR1 SEHNR, CDR2 FQNEAQ (reference sequence). The CDR3 bases are TGTGCCAGCAGCGTCAGGGGAAAGGTTTTGGCCGAGCAGTACTTC. This gives the protein CASSVRGKVLAEQYF. The full variable domain, in which reference TRBV7-9 and TRBJ2-7 provide the parts outside the CDR3, is DTGVSQNPRHKITKRGQNVTFRCDPISEHNRLYWYRQTLGQGPEFLTYFQNEAQLEKSRLLSDRFSAERPKGSFSTLEIQRTEQGDSAMYLCASSVRGKVLAEQYFGPGTRLTVT.

The V gene is TRBV6-1, the J gene TRBJ2-1; TRBD2 aligns across 7 bases. Trimming cost V 2 bases and J 7 bases; bases outside gene matches: 8. Germline assignment: CDR1 MNHNS and CDR2 SASEGT. The CDR3 spans 15 residues. CDR3 nucleotides: TGTGCCAGCAGTGAACTGGGAGCGGGAAGGAATGAGCAGTTCTTC. It translates to CASSELGAGRNEQFF.

There are many counts of this clonotype. The V call is TRBV4-1, the J call TRBJ2-7; the D gene is possibly TRBD1 (6 bases). CDR3 length: 15 amino acids. Trimming removed 1 base at V and 9 bases at J, with 19 bases between. CDR1 and CDR2 (germline): MGHRA, YSYEKL. CDR3 amino acids: CASSQGAGESVAQYF. The CDR3, as DNA: TGCGCCAGCAGCCAAGGCGCAGGGGAGTCGGTCGCGCAGTACTTC.

This chain uses TRBV20-1 with TRBJ1-4; D remains unclear. This CDR3 has 11 residues. The V and J ends lost 3 bases and 8 bases respectively, with 7 bases between them. CDR1 and CDR2 (germline): DFQATT, SNEGSKA (reference sequence). CDR3 in amino acids: CSASPDEKLFF. The CDR3 nucleotides are TGCAGTGCTAGTCCCGACGAAAAACTGTTTTTT.

The gene calls are TRBV20-1 and TRBJ1-5; D gene unclear. Germline V lookup: CDR1 DFQATT, CDR2 SNEGSKA (reference sequence). This CDR3 is 13 amino acids long. V gave up 2 bases and J gave up 4 bases, with 9 bases separating them. The CDR3 sequence is CSARNRGNQPQHF. CDR3 coding DNA: TGCAGTGCTAGAAATCGTGGAAATCAGCCCCAGCATTTT.

This clonotype was seen ten or more times. The J gene is TRBJ1-1, the V gene TRBV29-1; TRBD1 agrees at 8 bases. The V gene end was trimmed by 4 bases and the J gene end by 6 bases; junction bases not matched to a gene: 10. The CDR3 spans 14 residues. Germline CDR1 and CDR2: SQVTM and ANQGSEA. CDR3 residues: CSVARGQVAPEAFF. The DNA for the CDR3 is TGCAGCGTTGCGCGGGGACAGGTAGCGCCTGAAGCTTTCTTT.

CDR3 nucleotides: TGTGCCAGCGGGGGGACTATAAGGACGCAGTATTTT. This gives the protein CASGGTIRTQYF. V usage is TRBV2 and J usage is TRBJ2-3, with 7 bases aligning to TRBD2. CDR3 length equals 12 residues. The ends lost 8 bases at V and 9 bases at J; junction bases unmatched: 8. Germline V CDR1 and CDR2: SNHLY, FYNNEI. Full variable domain (remainder filled in from reference TRBV2 and TRBJ2-3): EPEVTQTPSHQVTQMGQEVILRCVPISNHLYFYWYRQILGQKVEFLVSFYNNEISEKSEIFDDQFSVERPDGSNFTLKIRSTKLEDSAMYFCASGGTIRTQYFGPGTRLTVL.

This clonotype was found many times. The chain carries TRBV3-1 and TRBJ2-1; D might be TRBD2 (6 bases). The CDR3 totals 14 residues. The V and J ends lost 4 bases and 10 bases respectively, with 17 bases between them. Germline values: CDR1 LGHDT, CDR2 YNNKEL (reference sequence). The CDR3: CASSLGALAGEQFF. In DNA form, the CDR3 reads TGTGCCAGCAGCCTAGGGGCTTTGGCGGGGGAGCAGTTCTTC.

This clonotype was counted many times. The V gene is TRBV27, the J gene TRBJ1-6, with D hard to call. There are 13 residues in the CDR3. With 1 base removed from V and 10 bases from J, the gap between germline ends came to 8 bases. CDR1 is MNHEY, CDR2 SMNVEV, per germline (reference sequence). CDR3 sequence reads: CASSLLWGSPLHF. The DNA for the CDR3 is TGTGCCAGCAGTTTATTGTGGGGATCACCCCTCCACTTT.

This clonotype was seen ten or more times. This chain links TRBV3-1 with TRBJ2-5; unclear D gene. The CDR3 length is 13 residues. CDR1 is LGHDT and CDR2 is YNNKEL in the germline V gene (reference sequence). With 2 bases removed from V and 5 bases from J, the gap between germline ends came to 9 bases. CDR3 amino acids: CASSQLSRETQYF. The CDR3 DNA follows: TGTGCCAGCAGCCAACTGAGCCGGGAGACCCAGTACTTC.

The V gene is TRBV19, the J gene TRBJ2-5, with D possibly being TRBD2 (5 bases). This CDR3 contains 15 residues. V gave up 0 bases and J gave up 5 bases, with 13 bases separating them. In germline, CDR1 is LNHDA, CDR2 SQIVND (reference sequence). Here the CDR3 reads CASSIDPTTLETQYF. CDR3 DNA: TGTGCCAGTAGTATAGACCCGACTACCCTGGAGACCCAGTACTTC.

The chain is built from TRBV5-1 and TRBJ2-7, with a weak D call TRBD1 (7 bases). CDR1 SGHRS and CDR2 YFSETQ come from the germline V gene. The CDR3 is 15 residues long. The V end was cut by 5 bases, the J end by 6 bases, with 21 bases between. The CDR3 sequence is CASREMEGAIGEQYF. CDR3 coding DNA: TGCGCCAGCAGGGAAATGGAGGGGGCAATCGGCGAGCAGTACTTC.

This clonotype was seen only a few times. This sequence joins TRBV2 and TRBJ2-3, with 14 positions matching TRBD2. The CDR3 is made up of 18 amino acids. Per the germline V gene, CDR1 is SNHLY and CDR2 is FYNNEI. V shed 5 bases, J shed 1 base, and the junction held 8 bases outside the gene matches. CDR3 residues: CASSKTSGGDLGTDTQYF. Written as DNA, the CDR3 is TGTGCCAGCAGTAAGACTAGCGGGGGGGACTTGGGCACAGATACGCAGTATTTT.

The chain links TRBV12-3 or TRBV12-4 to TRBJ1-2; TRBD1 aligns across 10 bases. The CDR3 consists of 14 residues. V trimming: 7 bases; J trimming: 2 bases; junction bases outside the gene matches: 4. DNA of the CDR3: TGTGCCAGCACCTCGGGACAGGGGAACTATGGCTACACCTTC. It specifies CASTSGQGNYGYTF.

This clonotype was counted ten times or more. This chain links TRBV10-3 with TRBJ2-3; D is undetermined. The germline V and J ends were trimmed by 0 bases and 5 bases, with 18 bases remaining between them. The CDR3 runs 17 residues. The germline V gene encodes CDR1 ENHRY and CDR2 SYGVKD. Written as DNA, the CDR3 is TGTGCCATCAGTGAGTCGAGTGTTAGCCTCGGGCAAGATACGCAGTATTTT. The encoded protein is CAISESSVSLGQDTQYF.

This clonotype was observed at least ten times. The CDR3 here is CASSGWTPMAQYF. CDR3 in DNA: TGTGCCAGCAGCGGGTGGACACCGATGGCCCAGTACTTC. The V call is TRBV7-2, the J call TRBJ2-5; the D gene is possibly TRBD1 (5 bases). Trimming shortened V by 5 bases and J by 9 bases, and 16 bases separated the two germline ends. The CDR3 sequence is 13 residues long. CDR1 SGHTA and CDR2 FQGNSA come from the germline V gene.

This clonotype came up many times. Here the CDR3 reads CASSWDRRSYEQYF. In DNA form, the CDR3 reads TGTGCCAGCAGCTGGGACAGGCGCAGCTACGAGCAGTACTTC. The chain employs TRBV5-4 and TRBJ2-7; 8 positions match TRBD1. CDR3 length equals 14 residues. In germline, CDR1 is SGHNT, CDR2 YYREEE (reference sequence). Trimming at V came to 3 bases and at J to 3 bases, leaving 5 bases not matched to a gene.

The gene calls are TRBV10-3 and TRBJ2-5, with D possibly being TRBD2 (6 bases). This CDR3 region has 16 residues. Germline CDR1 is ENHRY and CDR2 is SYGVKD. V dropped 8 bases and J dropped 1 base, with 20 bases sitting between them. CDR3: CAIGVGSGAAQETQYF. Written as DNA, the CDR3 is TGTGCCATCGGGGTCGGGAGCGGAGCGGCCCAAGAGACCCAGTACTTC.

In its sample, this clonotype was seen a few times. The chain links TRBV2 to TRBJ1-2, with a weak D call TRBD1 (6 bases). Trimming cost V 4 bases and J 4 bases, with 10 bases left between them. The CDR3 runs 13 residues. Per the germline V gene, CDR1 is SNHLY and CDR2 is FYNNEI. In nucleotides, the CDR3 is TGTGCCAGCAGTGGAGGGGGATCCTATGGCTACACCTTC. Translation: CASSGGGSYGYTF.

In its sample, this clonotype was seen many times. The chain links TRBV12-3 or TRBV12-4 to TRBJ2-3; D ambiguous. V was pared by 4 bases and J by 1 base, with 6 bases between. There are 13 residues in the CDR3. Written as DNA, the CDR3 is TGTGCCAGCAGTTCAACCCGCACAGATACGCAGTATTTT. It translates to CASSSTRTDTQYF.